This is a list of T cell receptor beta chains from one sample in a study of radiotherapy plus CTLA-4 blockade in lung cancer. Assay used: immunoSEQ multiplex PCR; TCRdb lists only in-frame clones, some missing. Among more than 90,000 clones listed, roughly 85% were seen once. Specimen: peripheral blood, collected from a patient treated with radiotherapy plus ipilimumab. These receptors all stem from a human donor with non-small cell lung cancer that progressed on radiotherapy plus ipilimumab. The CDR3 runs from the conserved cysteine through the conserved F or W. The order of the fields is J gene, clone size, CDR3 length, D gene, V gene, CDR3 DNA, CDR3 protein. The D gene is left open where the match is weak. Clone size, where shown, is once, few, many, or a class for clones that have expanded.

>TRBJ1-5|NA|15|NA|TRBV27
TGTGCCAGCAGCTACACAGGGCTTAGCAATCAGCCCCAGCATTTT
CASSYTGLSNQPQHF
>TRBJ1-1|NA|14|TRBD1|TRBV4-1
TGCGCCAGCAGCCCGGGACAGGGATATGGTGAAGCTTTCTTT
CASSPGQGYGEAFF
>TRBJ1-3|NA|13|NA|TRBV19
TGTGCCAGTAGGGGGACCTTCGCAAACACCATATATTTT
CASRGTFANTIYF
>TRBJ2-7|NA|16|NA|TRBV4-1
TGCGCCAGCAGCCAAGAGGGGGCGGGACTCATAGGCGAGCAGTACTTC
CASSQEGAGLIGEQYF
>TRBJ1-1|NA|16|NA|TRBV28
TGTGCCAGCAGTTTATGGTCCTCGGGCCCGAACACTGAAGCTTTCTTT
CASSLWSSGPNTEAFF
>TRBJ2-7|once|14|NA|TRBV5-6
TGTGCCAGCAGCCCGAGGACATTTTCCTACGAGCAGTACTTC
CASSPRTFSYEQYF
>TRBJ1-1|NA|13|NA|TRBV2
TGTGCCAGCAAGATTCAGGGCTCCACTGAAGCTTTCTTT
CASKIQGSTEAFF
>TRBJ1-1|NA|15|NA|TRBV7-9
TGTGCCAGCAGCTTAGGCGTGGGGGGTCGGACTGAAGCTTTCTTT
CASSLGVGGRTEAFF
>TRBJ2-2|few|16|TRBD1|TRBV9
TGTGCCAGCAGCGGGGGGTTGACAGGGTTCACCGGGGAGCTGTTTTTT
CASSGGLTGFTGELFF
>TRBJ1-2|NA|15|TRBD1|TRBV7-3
TGTGCCAGCAGCTCGACAGGGGATCAAGACTATGGCTACACCTTC
CASSSTGDQDYGYTF
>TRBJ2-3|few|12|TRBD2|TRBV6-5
TGTGCCAGCAGTACAACCGGGACTATCGAGTATTTT
CASSTTGTIEYF